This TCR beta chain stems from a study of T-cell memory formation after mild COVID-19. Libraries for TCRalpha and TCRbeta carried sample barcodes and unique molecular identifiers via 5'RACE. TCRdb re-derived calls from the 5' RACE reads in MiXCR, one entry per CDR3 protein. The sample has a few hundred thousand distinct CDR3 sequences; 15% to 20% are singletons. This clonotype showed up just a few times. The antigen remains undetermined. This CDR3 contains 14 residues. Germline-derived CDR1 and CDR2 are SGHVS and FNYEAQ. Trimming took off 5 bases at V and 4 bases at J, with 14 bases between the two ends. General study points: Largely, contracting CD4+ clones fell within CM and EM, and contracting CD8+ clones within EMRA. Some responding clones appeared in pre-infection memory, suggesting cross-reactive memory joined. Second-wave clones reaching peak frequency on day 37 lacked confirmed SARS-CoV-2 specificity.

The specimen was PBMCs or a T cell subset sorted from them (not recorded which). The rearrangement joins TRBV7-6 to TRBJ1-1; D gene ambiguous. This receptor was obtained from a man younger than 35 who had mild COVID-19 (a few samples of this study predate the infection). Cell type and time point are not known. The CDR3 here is CASSLGGPGTEAFF. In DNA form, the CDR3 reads TGTGCCAGCAGCCTGGGAGGGCCGGGCACTGAAGCTTTCTTT.